This passage covers 2 T cell receptor beta chains from one sample sequenced in a study of blood T cell repertoires in COVID-19. Produced via immunoSEQ multiplex PCR; TCRdb's table is partial and in-frame only. Counted here are about 58,000 clones, over 75% occurring once; the ten biggest clones make up about 31%. Sequenced material: peripheral blood. The receptors derive from a man in his fifties or sixties with COVID-19, enrolled during active disease.

This chain links TRBV24-1 with TRBJ2-3; 8 bases align to TRBD2. V was clipped by 7 bases and J by 4 bases; unmatched bases: 9. Germline lookup yields CDR1 KGHDR and CDR2 SFDVKD. The CDR3 length is 15 residues. CDR3: CATSGGGQNADTQYF. The CDR3 bases are TGTGCCACCAGCGGGGGGGGACAAAACGCAGATACGCAGTATTTT.

This chain connects TRBV21-1 to TRBJ2-3; TRBD1 reflects the table's D call only, with no check against the DNA. TRBV21-1 is given as a pseudogene. The CDR3 consists of 18 residues. CDR3 residues: CASSKVALRTGGTDTQYF. CDR3 nucleotide sequence: TGTGCCAGCAGCAAAGTAGCCCTCCGGACAGGGGGTACAGATACGCAGTATTTT.